Given below is one T cell receptor beta chain in context. The sample belongs to a study of regulatory T cells in long-lasting Graves disease. The authors built TCR beta libraries using iRepertoire HTBI primers and Arm-PCR of CDR3 regions. MiXCR, applied by TCRdb to the multiplex PCR reads, yields one record per CDR3 protein. The table includes approximately 310,000 distinct CDR3 sequences, about 18% detected once. V was pared by 0 bases and J by 4 bases, with 11 bases of the junction left unmatched. The germline gives CDR1 SGHRS, CDR2 YFSETQ. This CDR3 has 17 residues. The time point denotes: newly diagnosed GD, antithyroid drugs for less than 3 months. The TCR library used RNA extracted from PBMCs. Guidelines of the American Thyroid Association were used to diagnose Graves' disease. The patients were drawn from one endocrinology department in Xi'an, China.

The source of this sequence is a female donor with Graves disease. The sample in question was peripheral blood mononuclear cells (PBMCs), obtained at new diagnosis, from a patient treated with antithyroid drugs. The V call is TRBV5-1, the J call TRBJ2-3; TRBD2 matches 7 bases. The CDR3 region is CASSLVGGGSGADTQYF. CDR3 DNA: TGCGCCAGCAGCTTGGTGGGTGGCGGGAGCGGCGCAGATACGCAGTATTTT.